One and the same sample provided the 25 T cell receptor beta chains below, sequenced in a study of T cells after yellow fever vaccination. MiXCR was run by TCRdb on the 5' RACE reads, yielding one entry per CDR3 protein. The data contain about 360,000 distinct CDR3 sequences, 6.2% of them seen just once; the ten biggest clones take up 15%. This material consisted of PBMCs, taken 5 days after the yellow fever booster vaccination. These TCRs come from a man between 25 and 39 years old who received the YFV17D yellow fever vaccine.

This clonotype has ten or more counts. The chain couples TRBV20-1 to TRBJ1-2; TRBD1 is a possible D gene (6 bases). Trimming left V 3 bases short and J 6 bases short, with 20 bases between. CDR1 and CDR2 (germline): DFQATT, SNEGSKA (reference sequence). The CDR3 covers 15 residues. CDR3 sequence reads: CSASEVARGTDGYTF. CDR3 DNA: TGCAGTGCTAGCGAGGTGGCCAGGGGCACGGATGGCTACACCTTC.

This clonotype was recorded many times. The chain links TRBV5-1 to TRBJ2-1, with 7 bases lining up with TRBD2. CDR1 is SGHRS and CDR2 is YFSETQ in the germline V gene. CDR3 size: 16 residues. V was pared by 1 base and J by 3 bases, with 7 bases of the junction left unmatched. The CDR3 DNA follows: TGCGCCAGCAGCTTGCTCCCTTCGGGGGGCTACAATGAGCAGTTCTTC. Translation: CASSLLPSGGYNEQFF.

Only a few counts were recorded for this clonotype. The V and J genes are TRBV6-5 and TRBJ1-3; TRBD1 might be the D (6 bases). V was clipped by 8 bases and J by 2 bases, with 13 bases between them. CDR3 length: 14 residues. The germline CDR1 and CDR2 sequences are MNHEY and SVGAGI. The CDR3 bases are TGTGCCAGCCCCACGGGGGCGGCTGGAAACACCATATATTTT. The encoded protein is CASPTGAAGNTIYF.

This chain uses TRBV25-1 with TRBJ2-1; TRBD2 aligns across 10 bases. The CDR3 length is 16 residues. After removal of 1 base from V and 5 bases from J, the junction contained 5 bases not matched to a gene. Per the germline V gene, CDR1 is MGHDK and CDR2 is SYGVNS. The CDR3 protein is CASSELGLAEDNEQFF. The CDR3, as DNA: TGTGCCAGCAGTGAATTAGGACTAGCGGAAGACAATGAGCAGTTCTTC.

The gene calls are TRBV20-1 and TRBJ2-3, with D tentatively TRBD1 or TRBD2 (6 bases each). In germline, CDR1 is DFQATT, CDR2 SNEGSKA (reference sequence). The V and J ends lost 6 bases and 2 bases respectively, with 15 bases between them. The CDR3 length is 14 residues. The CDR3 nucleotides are TGCAGTGCGAGGGGGGAGGCCTACACAGATACGCAGTATTTT. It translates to CSARGEAYTDTQYF.

CDR3 nucleotides: TGTGCCAGCAGTTTAGCGCGCCTAGCGGGAGGATTAACAGATACGCAGTATTTT. Its protein is CASSLARLAGGLTDTQYF. The chain is built from TRBV12-3 or TRBV12-4 and TRBJ2-3, with TRBD2 matching over 11 bases. The CDR3 totals 18 residues. Trimming removed 0 bases from V and 3 bases from J; junction bases left unmatched: 8.

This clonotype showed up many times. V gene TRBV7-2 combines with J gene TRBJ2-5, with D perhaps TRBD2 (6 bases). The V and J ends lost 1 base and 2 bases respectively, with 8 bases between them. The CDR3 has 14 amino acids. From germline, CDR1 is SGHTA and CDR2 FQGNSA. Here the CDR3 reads CASSLGGDQETQYF. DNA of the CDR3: TGTGCCAGCAGCTTAGGGGGGGATCAAGAGACCCAGTACTTC.

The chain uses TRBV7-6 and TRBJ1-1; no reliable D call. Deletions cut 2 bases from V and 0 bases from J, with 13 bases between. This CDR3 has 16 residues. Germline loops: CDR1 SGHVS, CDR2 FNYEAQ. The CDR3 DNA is TGTGCCAGCAGCTTACATCCCCTGGGGATGAACACTGAAGCTTTCTTT. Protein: CASSLHPLGMNTEAFF.

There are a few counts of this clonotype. CDR3 bases: TGTGCCAGCAGCTTGATCGGGGGCCGCGAGCAGTACTTC. Residues: CASSLIGGREQYF. This chain links TRBV5-6 with TRBJ2-7; tentatively, D is TRBD1 or TRBD2 (6 bases each). V was trimmed by 1 base and J by 6 bases, leaving 11 bases between them. This CDR3 region has 13 residues. Germline-derived CDR1 and CDR2 are SGHDT and YYEEEE.

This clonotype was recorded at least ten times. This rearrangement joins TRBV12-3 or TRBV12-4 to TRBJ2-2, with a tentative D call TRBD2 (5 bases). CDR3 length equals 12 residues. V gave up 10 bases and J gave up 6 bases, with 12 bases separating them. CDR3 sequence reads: CATSSVPGELFF. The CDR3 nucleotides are TGTGCCACTAGTAGCGTTCCCGGGGAGCTGTTTTTT.

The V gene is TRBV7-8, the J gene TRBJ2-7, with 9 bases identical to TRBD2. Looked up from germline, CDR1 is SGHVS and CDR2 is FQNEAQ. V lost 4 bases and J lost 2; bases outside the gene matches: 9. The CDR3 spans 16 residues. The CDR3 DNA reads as TGTGCCAGCAGCTCTCGGCTAGCGGGACTCGCCTACGAGCAGTACTTC. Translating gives CASSSRLAGLAYEQYF. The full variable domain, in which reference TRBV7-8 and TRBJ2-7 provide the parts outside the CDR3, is GAGVSQSPRYKVAKRGQDVALRCDPISGHVSLFWYQQALGQGPEFLTYFQNEAQLDKSGLPSDRFFAERPEGSVSTLKIQRTQQEDSAVYLCASSSRLAGLAYEQYFGPGTRLTVT.

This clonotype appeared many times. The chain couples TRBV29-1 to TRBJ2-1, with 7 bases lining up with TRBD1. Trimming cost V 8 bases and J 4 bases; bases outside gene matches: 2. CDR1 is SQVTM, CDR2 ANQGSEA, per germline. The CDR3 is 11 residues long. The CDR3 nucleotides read TGCAGCCTCAGGGGGTACAATGAGCAGTTCTTC. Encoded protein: CSLRGYNEQFF.

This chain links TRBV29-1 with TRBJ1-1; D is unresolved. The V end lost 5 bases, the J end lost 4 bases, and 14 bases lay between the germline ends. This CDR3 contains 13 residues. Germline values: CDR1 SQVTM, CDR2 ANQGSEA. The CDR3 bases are TGCAGCGTTACCAGGCGGCTGGGCACTGAAGCTTTCTTT. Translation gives CSVTRRLGTEAFF.

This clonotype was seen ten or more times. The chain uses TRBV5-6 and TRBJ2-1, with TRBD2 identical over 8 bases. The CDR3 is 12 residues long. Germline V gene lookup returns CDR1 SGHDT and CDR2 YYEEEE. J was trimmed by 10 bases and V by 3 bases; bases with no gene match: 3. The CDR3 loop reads CASSSTSVEQFF. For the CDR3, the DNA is TGTGCCAGCAGCTCGACTAGCGTAGAGCAGTTCTTC.

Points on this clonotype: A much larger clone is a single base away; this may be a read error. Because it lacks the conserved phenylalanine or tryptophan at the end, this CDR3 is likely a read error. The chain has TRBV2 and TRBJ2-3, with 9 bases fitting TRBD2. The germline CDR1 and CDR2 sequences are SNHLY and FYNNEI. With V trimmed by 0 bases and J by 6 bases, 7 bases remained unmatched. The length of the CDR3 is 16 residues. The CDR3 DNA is TGTGCCAGCAGTGAAGCAGTAGCGGGAGTCGCGGATACGCAGTATTTA. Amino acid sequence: CASSEAVAGVADTQYL.

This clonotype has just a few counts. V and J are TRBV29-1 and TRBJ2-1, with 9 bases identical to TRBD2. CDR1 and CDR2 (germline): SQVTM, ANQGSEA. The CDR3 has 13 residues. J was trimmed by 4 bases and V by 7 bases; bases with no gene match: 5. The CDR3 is CSAGLARYNEQFF. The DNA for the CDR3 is TGCAGCGCCGGACTAGCGCGATACAATGAGCAGTTCTTC.

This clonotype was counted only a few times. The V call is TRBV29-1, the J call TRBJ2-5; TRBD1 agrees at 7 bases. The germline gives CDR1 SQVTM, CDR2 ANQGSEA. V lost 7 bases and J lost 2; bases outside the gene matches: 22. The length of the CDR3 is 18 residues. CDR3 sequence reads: CSATGETTGAVPQETQYF. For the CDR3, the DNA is TGCAGCGCAACCGGGGAGACTACAGGGGCCGTACCTCAAGAGACCCAGTACTTC.

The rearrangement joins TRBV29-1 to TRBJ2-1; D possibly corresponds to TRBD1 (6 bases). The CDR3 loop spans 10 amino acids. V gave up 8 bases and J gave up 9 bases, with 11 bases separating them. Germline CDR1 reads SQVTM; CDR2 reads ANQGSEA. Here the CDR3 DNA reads TGCAGCCTTGCAGGGGTTGAGCAGTTCTTC. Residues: CSLAGVEQFF.

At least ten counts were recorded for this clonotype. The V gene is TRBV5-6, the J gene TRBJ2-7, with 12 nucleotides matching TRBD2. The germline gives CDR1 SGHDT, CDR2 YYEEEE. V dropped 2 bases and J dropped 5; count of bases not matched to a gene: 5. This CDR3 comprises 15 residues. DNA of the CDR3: TGTGCCAGCAGCTTCGGACTAGCGGGATACGACGAGCAGTACTTC. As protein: CASSFGLAGYDEQYF.

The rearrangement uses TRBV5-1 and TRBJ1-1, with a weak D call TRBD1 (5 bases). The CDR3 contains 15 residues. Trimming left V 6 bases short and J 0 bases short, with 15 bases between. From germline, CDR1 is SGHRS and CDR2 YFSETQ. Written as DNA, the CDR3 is TGCGCCAGCACCGAGGGTGGGGGAATGAACACTGAAGCTTTCTTT. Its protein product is CASTEGGGMNTEAFF.

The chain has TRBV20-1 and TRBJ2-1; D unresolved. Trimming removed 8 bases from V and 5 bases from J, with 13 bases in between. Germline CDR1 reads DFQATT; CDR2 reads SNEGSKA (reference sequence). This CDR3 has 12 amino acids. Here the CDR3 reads CSTYTPHNEQFF. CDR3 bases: TGCAGTACCTACACCCCTCACAATGAGCAGTTCTTC.

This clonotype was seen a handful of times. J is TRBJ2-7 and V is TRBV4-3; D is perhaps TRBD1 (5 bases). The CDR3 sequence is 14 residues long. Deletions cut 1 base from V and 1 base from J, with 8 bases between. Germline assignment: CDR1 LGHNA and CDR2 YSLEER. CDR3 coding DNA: TGCGCCAGCAGCCAAGGGGCAGGGTCCTACGAGCAGTACTTC. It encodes CASSQGAGSYEQYF.

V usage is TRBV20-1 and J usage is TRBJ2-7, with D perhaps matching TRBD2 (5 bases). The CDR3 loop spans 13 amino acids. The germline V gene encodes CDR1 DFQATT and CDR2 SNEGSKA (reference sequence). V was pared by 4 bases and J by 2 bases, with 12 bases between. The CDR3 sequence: CSATTGKAYEQYF. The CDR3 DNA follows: TGCAGTGCTACCACCGGGAAAGCCTACGAGCAGTACTTC.

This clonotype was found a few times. The CDR3 DNA is TGTGCCAGCAGTGGGACTAGCGGGGAGGGGCCCTACGAGCAGTACTTC. This codes for CASSGTSGEGPYEQYF. V and J are TRBV25-1 and TRBJ2-7; 12 bases align to TRBD2. Trimming removed 4 bases from V and 2 bases from J; junction bases left unmatched: 6. The CDR3 has 16 amino acids. CDR1 and CDR2 (germline): MGHDK, SYGVNS.

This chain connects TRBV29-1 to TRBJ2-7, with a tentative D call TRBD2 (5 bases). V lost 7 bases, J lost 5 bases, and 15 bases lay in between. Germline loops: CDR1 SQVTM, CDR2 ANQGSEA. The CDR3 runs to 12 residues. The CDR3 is CSATPSTNEQYF. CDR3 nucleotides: TGCAGCGCCACCCCTAGCACCAACGAGCAGTACTTC.